This TCR beta chain comes out of a study of T cells after yellow fever vaccination. TCRdb re-called the 5' RACE reads with MiXCR, one entry per CDR3 protein. The table includes more than 200,000 distinct CDR3 sequences, 3.6% detected once. At least ten counts were recorded for this clonotype. This sequence was found in a man younger than 30 who received the YFV17D yellow fever vaccine. Sample: PBMCs, taken 15 days after the yellow fever booster vaccination.

The CDR3 region has the DNA TGTGCCACGACGGGGCAAGGGGACCTCACCCTCCACTTT. Translating it yields CATTGQGDLTLHF. V is TRBV12-3 or TRBV12-4 and J is TRBJ1-6; maybe TRBD1 (5 bases). This CDR3 has 13 residues. Trimming cost V 10 bases and J 14 bases, with 21 bases left between them.